Shown below are 32 T cell receptor beta chains from a single sample sequenced in a study of T cell repertoires in cytomegalovirus infection. TCRdb called the reads again in MiXCR, with one record for every CDR3 protein. The sample holds some 480,000 distinct CDR3 sequences; 30% to 40% are singletons and the top ten take around a sixth. Their antigen targets remain unknown. The sequencing here drew on cultured PBMCs, taken from culture after CMV antigen stimulation. These receptors came from a human donor in good health (CMV status not recorded). Some clones in this sample may be carry-over from other donors' samples.

The chain joins TRBV6-1 to TRBJ2-1, with unresolved D. V shed 6 bases and J shed 4 bases, with 19 bases lying between them. Germline lookup yields CDR1 MNHNS and CDR2 SASEGT. This CDR3 contains 16 residues. The CDR3 coding sequence is TGTGCCAGCAGAAGTCCCGTGGGCAGCTCGTACAATGAGCAGTTCTTC. Translated, it gives CASRSPVGSSYNEQFF.

This clonotype was counted only a few times. The chain is built from TRBV4-1 and TRBJ1-2; D is unresolved. Trimming cost V 1 base and J 7 bases, with 16 bases left between them. Per the germline V gene, CDR1 is MGHRA and CDR2 is YSYEKL. This CDR3 contains 15 residues. CDR3: CASSQGQWQAGGYTF. The CDR3 nucleotides are TGCGCCAGCAGCCAAGGGCAATGGCAGGCTGGTGGCTACACCTTC.

There are many counts of this clonotype. The V and J genes are TRBV7-3 and TRBJ2-7; 8 bases line up with TRBD1. The CDR3 extends over 14 amino acids. The germline V gene encodes CDR1 SGHTA and CDR2 FQGTGA. Unmatched junction bases numbered 5, after V lost 2 bases and J lost 5 bases. The CDR3 DNA reads as TGTGCCAGCAGCTTACAGGGGGCGACGGACGAGCAGTACTTC. Translation gives CASSLQGATDEQYF.

V and J are TRBV20-1 and TRBJ2-7, with TRBD1 matching 9 bases. V was pared by 5 bases and J by 3 bases, with 8 bases of the junction left unmatched. Germline CDR1 DFQATT, CDR2 SNEGSKA (reference sequence). The CDR3 totals 14 residues. CDR3 DNA sequence: TGCAGTGCTTTGGCCGGGACAGGGAACTACGAGCAGTACTTC. Amino acid sequence: CSALAGTGNYEQYF.

The sample holds one count of this clonotype. The chain has TRBV10-3 and TRBJ1-1, with TRBD1 identical over 7 bases. Germline V gene data show CDR1 as ENHRY and CDR2 as SYGVKD. V was pared by 10 bases and J by 6 bases, with 11 bases of the junction left unmatched. The CDR3 covers 13 residues. This chain's CDR3 is CATHRGGIAEAFF. The DNA for the CDR3 is TGTGCCACGCACAGGGGAGGGATAGCTGAAGCTTTCTTT.

In this sample, this clonotype turned up a few times. The chain carries TRBV9 and TRBJ2-3; D unclear. CDR3 length: 12 residues. The V end was cut by 3 bases, the J end by 7 bases, with 9 bases between. Per the germline V gene, CDR1 is SGDLS and CDR2 is YYNGEE. The CDR3 DNA follows: TGTGCCAGCAGCGGTAACAAGAATACGCAGTATTTT. Translated: CASSGNKNTQYF.

The chain recombines TRBV7-3 with TRBJ2-7, with 8 positions matching TRBD2. The junction had 8 bases not matched to a gene; V was cut back by 2 bases and J by 5 bases. CDR1 and CDR2 (germline): SGHTA, FQGTGA. This CDR3 has 15 amino acids. The chain's CDR3 is CASSLVGGRSDEQYF. CDR3 nucleotide sequence: TGTGCCAGCAGCTTAGTTGGCGGGAGGTCCGACGAGCAGTACTTC.

This clonotype appeared a few times. V gene TRBV12-3 or TRBV12-4 combines with J gene TRBJ1-2; 7 positions match TRBD1. The CDR3 has 14 amino acids. V dropped 6 bases and J dropped 4; count of bases not matched to a gene: 8. CDR3: CASSRDSELYGYTF. For the CDR3, the DNA is TGTGCCAGCAGCCGGGACAGCGAGCTCTATGGCTACACCTTC.

This chain connects TRBV7-2 to TRBJ1-5; D remains ambiguous. The V end was cut by 4 bases, the J end by 2 bases, with 9 bases between. The CDR3 spans 14 residues. CDR1 and CDR2 (germline): SGHTA, FQGNSA. CDR3 sequence (DNA): TGTGCCAGCAGCTCCACGGCCCGCAATCAGCCCCAGCATTTT. The encoded protein is CASSSTARNQPQHF.

The chain joins TRBV7-9 to TRBJ2-3; 7 bases are shared with TRBD1. Germline V CDR1 and CDR2: SEHNR, FQNEAQ (reference sequence). This CDR3 region has 15 residues. Germline trimming cut 5 bases from V and 2 bases from J; bases unmatched to any gene: 7. The CDR3 DNA sequence: TGTGCCAGCAGCCAACTCGGGACAGACACAGATACGCAGTATTTT. Its translation: CASSQLGTDTDTQYF.

This clonotype was detected only a few times. V is TRBV28 and J is TRBJ2-1; 8 bases map to TRBD2. Per germline, CDR1 MDHEN and CDR2 SYDVKM. The trim removed 5 bases at V and 3 bases at J, leaving 9 bases unmatched. The CDR3 has 16 amino acids. The CDR3 nucleotides are TGTGCCAGCAGTGGTCAGCGGGAGAGCCACTACAATGAGCAGTTCTTC. Encoded protein: CASSGQRESHYNEQFF. The full variable domain, rest sourced from reference TRBV28 and TRBJ2-1, is DVKVTQSSRYLVKRTGEKVFLECVQDMDHENMFWYRQDPGLGLRLIYFSYDVKMKEKGDIPEGYSVSREKKERFSLILESASTNQTSMYLCASSGQRESHYNEQFFGPGTRLTVL.

This clonotype was picked up a small number of times. V usage is TRBV6-1 and J usage is TRBJ1-2, with D uncertain. CDR3 size: 14 residues. Trimming shortened V by 1 base and J by 3 bases, and 9 bases separated the two germline ends. Germline CDR1 MNHNS, CDR2 SASEGT. The CDR3, as DNA: TGTGCCAGCAGTGAAGGAGTCAGTGACTATGGCTACACCTTC. Its protein product is CASSEGVSDYGYTF.

This chain connects TRBV10-3 to TRBJ2-1; 9 positions agree with TRBD2. Germline values: CDR1 ENHRY, CDR2 SYGVKD. This CDR3 region has 16 residues. V lost 4 bases, J lost 9 bases, and 13 bases stayed unmatched. CDR3 DNA: TGTGCCATCAGTGTCCCAAGTAGCGGGAGCAGCGGTGAGCAGTTCTTC. Residues: CAISVPSSGSSGEQFF.

The chain uses TRBV7-3 and TRBJ2-5, with D maybe TRBD2 (5 bases). CDR1 and CDR2 (germline): SGHTA, FQGTGA. Deletions cut 3 bases from V and 1 base from J, with 6 bases between. This CDR3 comprises 13 residues. Here the CDR3 reads CASSFSAQETQYF. The CDR3 DNA reads as TGTGCCAGCAGCTTTAGCGCCCAAGAGACCCAGTACTTC.

The chain recombines TRBV6-2 or TRBV6-3 with TRBJ2-3; 8 nucleotides align to TRBD2. The CDR3 is 19 residues long. Per germline, CDR1 MNHEY and CDR2 SVGEGT. J was trimmed by 0 bases and V by 5 bases; bases with no gene match: 16. CDR3 nucleotide sequence: TGTGCCAGCAGTAACAACAGGGATTTGACTAGCGATAGCACAGATACGCAGTATTTT. It encodes CASSNNRDLTSDSTDTQYF.

This clonotype was seen only a few times. The chain employs TRBV28 and TRBJ2-5, with 10 positions matching TRBD2. There are 17 residues in the CDR3. Germline-derived CDR1 and CDR2 are MDHEN and SYDVKM. With V trimmed by 2 bases and J by 1 base, 7 bases remained unmatched. CDR3 amino acids: CASSLAGTSVVQETQYF. The CDR3 region has the DNA TGTGCCAGCAGTTTAGCCGGGACTAGCGTCGTCCAAGAGACCCAGTACTTC.

The gene calls are TRBV6-5 and TRBJ2-5; TRBD2 agrees at 11 bases. This CDR3 contains 16 residues. With V trimmed by 3 bases and J by 2 bases, 5 bases remained unmatched. Germline-derived CDR1 and CDR2 are MNHEY and SVGAGI. CDR3 nucleotide sequence: TGTGCCAGCAGTTATGGGACTAGCGGATTACAAGAGACCCAGTACTTC. Translation gives CASSYGTSGLQETQYF.

V usage is TRBV7-8 and J usage is TRBJ2-1; the D is unclear. The CDR3 is 16 amino acids. The germline CDR1 and CDR2 sequences are SGHVS and FQNEAQ. Trimming took 5 bases from V and 4 from J, leaving 18 bases between them. CDR3 DNA: TGTGCCAGCAGCCTAAGAGAGGTAGCTAGGTACAATGAGCAGTTCTTC. Translating it yields CASSLREVARYNEQFF.

This chain connects TRBV5-3 to TRBJ1-1, with D hard to call. TRBV5-3 is recorded as an ORF, its role being uncertain. V dropped 8 bases and J dropped 6 bases, with 20 bases sitting between them. The CDR3 runs to 14 residues. CDR3 bases: TGTGCCAGCAGTTCTTCTGTCTTCAACGCTGAAGCTTTCTTT. Amino acid sequence: CASSSSVFNAEAFF.

This chain joins TRBV6-2 or TRBV6-3 and TRBJ2-4; 7 nucleotides align to TRBD2. CDR1 and CDR2 from the germline V gene are MNHEY and SVGEGT. CDR3 length: 18 amino acids. V trimming: 5 bases; J trimming: 5 bases; junction bases outside the gene matches: 18. The CDR3 loop reads CASSPWTSLERGENIQYF. CDR3 DNA: TGTGCCAGCAGTCCATGGACTAGTCTCGAAAGGGGAGAAAACATTCAGTACTTC.

This chain links TRBV2 with TRBJ2-3; the D gene is possibly TRBD1 (6 bases). Germline V gene sequence: CDR1 SNHLY, CDR2 FYNNEI. The CDR3 is 15 residues long. Trimming stripped 3 bases from V and 0 bases from J, with 10 bases between. This CDR3 reads CASSEGHLSTDTQYF. CDR3 DNA: TGTGCCAGCAGTGAGGGACACCTGAGCACAGATACGCAGTATTTT.

V and J are TRBV19 and TRBJ2-1, with D hard to call. The CDR3 is 13 residues long. The germline V and J ends were trimmed by 7 bases and 5 bases, with 12 bases remaining between them. Germline CDR1 LNHDA, CDR2 SQIVND (reference sequence). CDR3 residues: CASTSRYHNEQFF. CDR3 DNA sequence: TGTGCCAGTACCTCCAGGTACCACAATGAGCAGTTCTTC.

The genes are TRBV6-6 and TRBJ1-2; D is possibly TRBD1 (6 bases). There are 16 residues in the CDR3. Germline V gene lookup returns CDR1 MNHNY and CDR2 SVGAGI (reference sequence). V lost 4 bases to trimming and J lost 4 bases, with 19 bases between them. The CDR3 DNA is TGTGCCAGCAGTTTGACGGGGGCAGGGCCAATCTATGGCTACACCTTC. Encoded protein: CASSLTGAGPIYGYTF.

This clonotype was counted a few times. This sequence joins TRBV7-2 and TRBJ2-7, with TRBD2 identical over 11 bases. The CDR3 covers 15 residues. Germline CDR1 and CDR2: SGHTA and FQGNSA. J was trimmed by 4 bases and V by 5 bases; bases with no gene match: 7. CDR3 bases: TGTGCCAGCAGCACATGGACTAGCGGGCTTTACGAGCAGTACTTC. Translating gives CASSTWTSGLYEQYF.

This clonotype came up a few times. The chain recombines TRBV7-2 with TRBJ2-3; 10 bases align to TRBD2. CDR1 SGHTA and CDR2 FQGNSA come from the germline V gene. J gave up 2 bases and V 2 bases, and 4 bases lay outside the gene matches. The CDR3 totals 16 residues. In nucleotides, the CDR3 is TGTGCCAGCAGCTTAATAGCGGGAGGACCCACAGATACGCAGTATTTT. This translates into CASSLIAGGPTDTQYF. Full variable domain (remainder filled in from reference TRBV7-2 and TRBJ2-3): GAGVSQSPSNKVTEKGKDVELRCDPISGHTALYWYRQSLGQGLEFLIYFQGNSAPDKSGLPSDRFSAERTGGSVSTLTIQRTQQEDSAVYLCASSLIAGGPTDTQYFGPGTRLTVL.

V is TRBV30 and J is TRBJ1-2; 9 nucleotides align to TRBD1. Germline assignment: CDR1 GTSNPN and CDR2 SVGIG (reference sequence). J was trimmed by 8 bases and V by 2 bases; bases with no gene match: 6. The CDR3 totals 13 residues. The CDR3 region is CAWSRGQGLGYTF. The DNA of the CDR3 is TGTGCCTGGAGTAGGGGACAGGGTTTAGGCTACACCTTC. The whole variable domain, remainder taken from reference TRBV30 and TRBJ1-2, is SQTIHQWPATLVQPVGSPLSLECTVEGTSNPNLYWYRQAAGRGLQLLFYSVGIGQISSEVPQNLSASRPQDRQFILSSKKLLLSDSGFYLCAWSRGQGLGYTFGSGTRLTVV.

This clonotype has a count of ten or more. CDR3 in amino acids: CASAPGTSGYNEQFF. CDR3 bases: TGCGCCAGCGCCCCCGGGACTAGCGGGTACAATGAGCAGTTCTTC. This chain links TRBV4-3 with TRBJ2-1; TRBD2 matches 12 bases. The J segment lost 4 bases and the V segment lost 8 bases, leaving 6 bases of the junction unmatched. The CDR3 has 15 residues. Germline assignment: CDR1 LGHNA and CDR2 YSLEER.

This chain links TRBV24-1 with TRBJ1-2; 7 nucleotides match TRBD1. J gave up 5 bases and V 3 bases, and 8 bases lay outside the gene matches. From germline, CDR1 is KGHDR and CDR2 SFDVKD. This CDR3 is 15 amino acids long. The CDR3: CATSDNNRGPYGYTF. CDR3 nucleotides: TGTGCCACCAGTGATAACAACAGGGGTCCGTATGGCTACACCTTC.

The rearrangement uses TRBV7-4 and TRBJ2-5, with TRBD1 matching over 10 bases. Germline CDR1 SGHVT, CDR2 SQSDAQ. The CDR3 extends over 14 amino acids. V shed 5 bases and J 4 bases; nucleotides not matched to a gene: 4. The CDR3 here is CASSGGQGIETQYF. CDR3 nucleotides: TGTGCCAGCAGCGGGGGACAGGGGATAGAGACCCAGTACTTC. Complete variable domain (other parts from reference TRBV7-4 and TRBJ2-5): GAGVSQSPRYKVAKRGRDVALRCDSISGHVTLYWYRQTLGQGSEVLTYSQSDAQRDKSGRPSGRFSAERPERSVSTLKIQRTEQGDSAVYLCASSGGQGIETQYFGPGTRLLVL.

This chain joins TRBV5-4 and TRBJ2-5; D call uncertain. Germline V gives CDR1 SGHNT, CDR2 YYREEE (reference sequence). The length of the CDR3 is 14 residues. The V gene lost 3 bases and the J gene lost 0 bases, with 9 bases spanning the gap. In DNA form, the CDR3 reads TGTGCCAGCAGCTCGCTACACAACCAAGAGACCCAGTACTTC. Translated, it gives CASSSLHNQETQYF. Using reference TRBV5-4 and TRBJ2-5 for the parts outside the CDR3, the full variable domain is ETGVTQSPTHLIKTRGQQVTLRCSSQSGHNTVSWYQQALGQGPQFIFQYYREEENGRGNFPPRFSGLQFPNYSSELNVNALELDDSALYLCASSSLHNQETQYFGPGTRLLVL.

This clonotype was seen a single time. This sequence joins TRBV30 and TRBJ2-6, with a weak D call TRBD1 (6 bases). CDR1 and CDR2 from the germline V gene are GTSNPN and SVGIG (reference sequence). V dropped 3 bases and J dropped 3 bases, with 12 bases sitting between them. The CDR3 has 15 amino acids. In DNA form, the CDR3 reads TGTGCCTGGAGCTTCACAGGGCTTGGGGCCAACGTCCTGACTTTC. Protein sequence: CAWSFTGLGANVLTF.

The genes are TRBV11-3 and TRBJ1-1, with no clear D. The CDR3 is made up of 16 amino acids. Trimming cost V 2 bases and J 1 base, with 14 bases left between them. CDR1 is SGHNT, CDR2 YENEEA, per germline. CDR3 DNA: TGTGCCAGCAGCTTATTTGGGCAGGCGGCGAACACTGAAGCTTTCTTT. Its protein is CASSLFGQAANTEAFF.